Each of the 5 T cell receptor beta chains below was sequenced from the same sample in a study of T cell repertoires in cytomegalovirus infection. TCRdb called the reads again in MiXCR, with one record for every CDR3 protein. The repertoire includes some 180,000 distinct CDR3 sequences, about a sixth of them detected once, and under 30% sits in the top ten. Sequenced: CD8+ T cells from PBMCs. Receptor source: a human donor in good health (CMV status not recorded). Some clones in this sample may be carry-over from other donors' samples.

The sample holds a few counts of this clonotype. The chain uses TRBV4-1 and TRBJ1-5; no definite D call. CDR3 size: 17 residues. Germline V lookup: CDR1 MGHRA, CDR2 YSYEKL. The V end lost 0 bases, the J end lost 2 bases, and 14 bases lay between the germline ends. Written as DNA, the CDR3 is TGCGCCAGCAGCCAAGAACTTCGGACTTTCCGCAATCAGCCCCAGCATTTT. It codes for CASSQELRTFRNQPQHF.

A few counts support this clonotype. V is TRBV7-9 and J is TRBJ1-1; D is undetermined. The V end was cut by 3 bases, the J end by 7 bases, with 15 bases between. This CDR3 comprises 14 residues. The germline V gene has CDR1 SEHNR and CDR2 FQNEAQ (reference sequence). CDR3 DNA sequence: TGTGCCAGCAGCTTCCCTGGGAGGGTAAGTGAAGCTTTCTTT. Amino acid sequence: CASSFPGRVSEAFF. Complete variable domain (other parts from reference TRBV7-9 and TRBJ1-1): DTGVSQNPRHKITKRGQNVTFRCDPISEHNRLYWYRQTLGQGPEFLTYFQNEAQLEKSRLLSDRFSAERPKGSFSTLEIQRTEQGDSAMYLCASSFPGRVSEAFFGQGTRLTVV.

V usage is TRBV5-5 and J usage is TRBJ2-3; D is unresolved. Germline V lookup: CDR1 SGHKS, CDR2 YYEKEE (reference sequence). The CDR3 is made up of 16 amino acids. Trimming pared 4 bases from V and 0 bases from J, leaving 15 bases between. The CDR3 nucleotides are TGTGCCAGCAGCCTCCGACCGGACCTAAGCACAGATACGCAGTATTTT. This encodes CASSLRPDLSTDTQYF.

This clonotype was seen a few times. The chain is built from TRBV12-3 or TRBV12-4 and TRBJ2-1; 10 positions match TRBD1. The J segment lost 10 bases and the V segment lost 6 bases, leaving 12 bases of the junction unmatched. This CDR3 is 15 amino acids long. In DNA, the CDR3 is TGTGCCAGCAGGGAAGCCGGGACAGGGGTTAGGGAGCAGTTCTTC. Its translation: CASREAGTGVREQFF.

This clonotype occurred a few times. The genes are TRBV27 and TRBJ1-1, with TRBD1 matching 8 bases. This CDR3 has 13 amino acids. Germline V lookup: CDR1 MNHEY, CDR2 SMNVEV (reference sequence). The V and J ends lost 2 bases and 8 bases, in that order; junction bases with no gene match: 4. The CDR3 nucleotides are TGTGCCAGCAGTTTACCCGGGGACAGGGAAGCTTTCTTT. Its protein product is CASSLPGDREAFF.